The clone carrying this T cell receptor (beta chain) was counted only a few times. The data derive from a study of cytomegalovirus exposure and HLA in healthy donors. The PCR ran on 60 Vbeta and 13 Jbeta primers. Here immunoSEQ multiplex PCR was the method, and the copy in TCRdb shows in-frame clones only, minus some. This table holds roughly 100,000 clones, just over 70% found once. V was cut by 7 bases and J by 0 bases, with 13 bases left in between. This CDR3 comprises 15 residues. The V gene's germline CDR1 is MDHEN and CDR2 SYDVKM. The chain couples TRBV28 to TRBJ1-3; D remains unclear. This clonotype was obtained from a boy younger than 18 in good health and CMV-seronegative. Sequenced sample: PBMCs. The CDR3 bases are TGTGCCAGCAATGACGGACTAAACTCTGGAAACACCATATATTTT. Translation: CASNDGLNSGNTIYF. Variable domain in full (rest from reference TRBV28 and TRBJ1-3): DVKVTQSSRYLVKRTGEKVFLECVQDMDHENMFWYRQDPGLGLRLIYFSYDVKMKEKGDIPEGYSVSREKKERFSLILESASTNQTSMYLCASNDGLNSGNTIYFGEGSWLTVV.